The 9 T cell receptor beta chains below come from one sample, sequenced in a study of CD4 and CD8 cells across lung adenocarcinoma regions. TCRdb reanalysed the PCR reads using MiXCR and keeps one entry per CDR3 protein. The sample includes tens of thousands of distinct CDR3 sequences, 40% to 60% seen only once; the top ten take about half. Sequences were obtained from CD8+ T cells from the center of a lung tumor. These receptors were taken from a male donor with lung adenocarcinoma. The CD4 and CD8 labels of this study may be unreliable.

Concerning this clonotype itself: At one end the junction does not follow the germline gene, possibly because of a read error. The gene calls are TRBV27 and TRBJ2-4; weak D call: TRBD1 (5 bases). CDR3 length: 17 residues. The germline V gene encodes CDR1 MNHEY and CDR2 SMNVEV (reference sequence). This chain's CDR3 is CASSLALGLGAKDIQYF. The DNA for the CDR3 is TGTGCCAGCAGTCTCGCTTTGGGGCTAGGAGCCAAAGACATTCAGTATTTC.

This chain links TRBV6-8 with TRBJ2-1; D may be TRBD1 (6 bases). The J call may not be correct, given that the DNA end is closer to TRBJ2-4. The germline V gene has CDR1 MNHGY and CDR2 SAAAGT. CDR3 length: 12 amino acids. The CDR3 DNA reads TGTGCCGGGGGCTCCCACGGAGACACTCAGTACTTC. It yields the protein CAGGSHGDTQYF.

This clonotype was picked up one time. This chain uses TRBV10-1 with TRBJ2-5; the match to TRBD1 covers 8 bases. The tail of the sequence fits TRBJ2-7 better, so the J call may be wrong. Germline CDR1 reads WNHNN; CDR2 reads SYGVQD (reference sequence). The CDR3 sequence is 15 residues long. This chain's CDR3 is CASRDRDRLAYEQYV. In nucleotides, the CDR3 is TGCGCCAGCAGAGACCGGGACAGGCTAGCCTACGAGCAGTACGTC.

The gene calls are TRBV6-5 and TRBJ2-1, with D maybe TRBD1 (5 bases). The CDR3 totals 16 residues. With 4 bases removed from V and 1 base from J, the gap between germline ends came to 14 bases. The germline V gene has CDR1 MNHEY and CDR2 SVGAGI. CDR3 region: CASSSQPRQSYNEQFF. DNA for the CDR3: TGTGCCAGCAGTTCACAACCTCGACAGTCCTACAATGAGCAGTTCTTC.

This clonotype is classed as medium-sized. This sequence joins TRBV27 and TRBJ2-1; D perhaps matches TRBD1 (6 bases). The CDR3 runs to 14 residues. Trimming shortened V by 7 bases and J by 2 bases, and 12 bases separated the two germline ends. Per germline, CDR1 MNHEY and CDR2 SMNVEV (reference sequence). The CDR3 DNA reads as TGTGCCAGCAAGGGGGTGGAGGCCTACAATGAGCAGTTCTTC. It specifies CASKGVEAYNEQFF.

In the case of this clonotype: A read error may account for a junction end that differs from germline. The chain combines TRBV11-1 with TRBJ2-5; D possibly matches TRBD1 or TRBD2 (6 bases each). The CDR3 extends over 17 amino acids. Germline-derived CDR1 and CDR2 are SGHAT and FQDESV (reference sequence). This CDR3 reads CASSSGLGGRDQEIQYF. The DNA for the CDR3 is TGTGCCAGCAGCTCGGGGCTCGGGGGCCGTGACCAAGAGATCCAGTACTTC.

The J gene is TRBJ2-5, the V gene TRBV30, with TRBD1 matching over 7 bases. CDR3 length: 14 amino acids. Germline loops: CDR1 GTSNPN, CDR2 SVGIG (reference sequence). The V gene end was trimmed by 2 bases and the J gene end by 3 bases; junction bases not matched to a gene: 6. The CDR3 DNA follows: TGTGCCTGGAGTTGGGCCGGGACAGAAGAGACCCAGTACTTC. It yields the protein CAWSWAGTEETQYF.

This clonotype was detected ten times or more. The gene calls are TRBV27 and TRBJ2-7; D not certain. V was shortened by 5 bases and J by 2 bases, with 16 bases between the two germline ends. Germline CDR1 and CDR2: MNHEY and SMNVEV (reference sequence). This CDR3 is built from 15 residues. CDR3 residues: CASSVKTDGTYEQYF. CDR3 in DNA: TGTGCCAGCAGTGTAAAAACCGACGGAACCTACGAGCAGTACTTC.

This clonotype appeared once. The chain uses TRBV12-5 and TRBJ2-3; D is possibly TRBD2 (5 bases). The CDR3 runs 12 residues. Deletions cut 6 bases from V and 11 bases from J, with 15 bases between. Germline V gene lookup returns CDR1 LGHNT and CDR2 FRNRAP. The CDR3 is CASGHPGGQQYF. The CDR3 coding sequence is TGTGCTAGTGGCCACCCCGGCGGGCAGCAGTATTTT. Together with reference TRBV12-5 and TRBJ2-3, the CDR3 gives the full variable domain: DARVTQTPRHKVTEMGQEVTMRCQPILGHNTVFWYRQTMMQGLELLAYFRNRAPLDDSGMPKDRFSAEMPDATLATLKIQPSEPRDSAVYFCASGHPGGQQYFGPGTRLTVL.